The present TCR beta chain was sequenced within a study of T cells in Graves' hyperthyroidism and ophthalmopathy. RNA transcripts were the template for amplifying TCR beta CDR3 regions. RT-PCR in the first round (using the HTBI primer set) targeted the TCR CDR3. Each CDR3 protein gets one entry after TCRdb re-called the multiplex PCR reads with MiXCR. This table has about 770,000 distinct CDR3 sequences, approximately 18% appearing once. The CDR3 totals 13 residues. Germline CDR1 is SEHNR and CDR2 is FQNEAQ (reference sequence). V lost 4 bases to trimming and J lost 4 bases, with 10 bases between them. In its sample, this clonotype was seen a few times.

The sequencing sample was made of blood. The chain joins TRBV7-9 to TRBJ1-2; D not certain. The clonotype was recovered from a woman between 45 and 65 years old with Graves' hyperthyroidism that later progressed to Graves' ophthalmopathy. The CDR3 loop is CASSSDWFYGYTF. Here the CDR3 DNA reads TGTGCCAGCAGCTCCGATTGGTTCTATGGCTACACCTTC. The full variable domain, completed using reference TRBV7-9 and TRBJ1-2, is DTGVSQNPRHKITKRGQNVTFRCDPISEHNRLYWYRQTLGQGPEFLTYFQNEAQLEKSRLLSDRFSAERPKGSFSTLEIQRTEQGDSAMYLCASSSDWFYGYTFGSGTRLTVV.